The 25 T cell receptor beta chains below come from one sample, sequenced in a study of breast tumors, draining lymph nodes, adjacent tissues. Axillary draining lymph nodes of breast cancer patients supplied the node samples. A single record per CDR3 protein comes from TCRdb applying MiXCR to the multiplex PCR reads. This sample yields some 120,000 distinct CDR3 sequences, of which approximately 22% are seen a single time; 2% to 2.5% belongs to the top ten. The specimen sequenced was axillary lymph node tissue. The receptors derive from a female donor with breast cancer. Some clones in this sample may be carry-over from other donors' samples.

This clonotype has a count of ten or more. The chain links TRBV20-1 to TRBJ2-3; D uncertain. V was trimmed by 6 bases and J by 2 bases, leaving 12 bases between them. The CDR3 extends over 13 amino acids. Germline V gives CDR1 DFQATT, CDR2 SNEGSKA (reference sequence). CDR3 coding DNA: TGCAGTGCCTTGGCGGAAGCCACAGATACGCAGTATTTT. As protein: CSALAEATDTQYF.

Ten or more counts support this clonotype. The rearrangement joins TRBV10-2 to TRBJ2-1; TRBD2 aligns across 13 bases. Trimming took 6 bases from V and 7 from J; bases not matched to a gene: 3. CDR1 and CDR2 from the germline V gene are WSHSY and SAAADI. CDR3 length equals 14 residues. The CDR3 sequence: CASSLGLAGNEQFF. DNA for the CDR3: TGCGCCAGCAGCCTGGGACTAGCGGGGAATGAGCAGTTCTTC.

About this clonotype itself: This may come from a read error, since a much larger clone is one base off. The CDR3 does not end in the conserved phenylalanine or tryptophan, so this is likely a read error. V is TRBV20-1 and J is TRBJ2-5, with D possibly being TRBD2 (5 bases). V lost 6 bases and J 0 bases, leaving 8 bases between the germline ends. The CDR3 runs 12 residues. CDR1 is DFQATT, CDR2 SNEGSKA, per germline (reference sequence). In DNA form, the CDR3 reads TGCAGTGCAAAGCGGTACCAAGAGACCCAGTACATC. It yields the protein CSAKRYQETQYI.

Note on this clonotype: A much larger clone lies a single base off, so this may be a read error. This chain links TRBV15 with TRBJ2-3; D ambiguous. Germline values: CDR1 LNHNV, CDR2 YYDKDF (reference sequence). CDR3 length: 12 residues. CDR3 DNA sequence: TGTGCCACCAGCGGAGATGTCGATACGCAGTATTTT. This gives the protein CATSGDVDTQYF.

This clonotype was seen ten or more times. The CDR3 region is CAWSVGDVDEKLFF. The CDR3 DNA reads as TGTGCCTGGAGTGTCGGGGACGTGGATGAAAAACTGTTTTTT. The V gene is TRBV30, the J gene TRBJ1-4; the D gene is possibly TRBD1 (5 bases). CDR1 is GTSNPN, CDR2 SVGIG, per germline (reference sequence). The CDR3 has 14 residues. The V end lost 0 bases, the J end lost 6 bases, and 11 bases lay between the germline ends.

This clonotype was detected ten times or more. The V call is TRBV2, the J call TRBJ2-2; 9 bases match TRBD2. V shed 5 bases, J shed 8 bases, and the junction held 9 bases outside the gene matches. Germline CDR1 is SNHLY and CDR2 is FYNNEI. This CDR3 comprises 15 residues. The DNA for the CDR3 is TGTGCCAGCAGTCCGACTAGCGGCGGTGAGGGGGAGCTGTTTTTT. It encodes CASSPTSGGEGELFF.

To note about this clonotype: A read error may be the cause here, since a much bigger clone is one base away. The chain combines TRBV5-1 with TRBJ2-1; D call uncertain. CDR1 and CDR2 from the germline V gene are SGHRS and YFSETQ. Trimming left V 0 bases short and J 12 bases short, with 16 bases between. The CDR3 runs to 14 residues. In DNA, the CDR3 is TGCGCCAGCAGCTTGGCCCCAGAGCTGGGTGGGCAGTTCTTC. Translation gives CASSLAPELGGQFF.

This clonotype has at least ten counts. The genes are TRBV6-5 and TRBJ1-2; a weak D match, TRBD1 (5 bases). Trimming took 3 bases from V and 0 from J, leaving 17 bases between them. This CDR3 region has 17 residues. Germline-derived CDR1 and CDR2 are MNHEY and SVGAGI. This chain's CDR3 is CASSYNNRSPPNYGYTF. CDR3 coding DNA: TGTGCCAGCAGTTATAATAACAGGTCACCCCCTAACTATGGCTACACCTTC.

This clonotype was seen at least ten times. This sequence joins TRBV28 and TRBJ2-3, with D unclear. Trimming removed 4 bases from V and 11 bases from J, with 10 bases in between. The germline gives CDR1 MDHEN, CDR2 SYDVKM. The CDR3 is made up of 11 amino acids. DNA for the CDR3: TGTGCCAGCAGTTCCCCGGAGCGGCAGTATTTT. Its protein is CASSSPERQYF.

This clonotype was seen ten or more times. The V and J genes are TRBV4-1 and TRBJ1-5; D unresolved. Between the trimmed V and J ends, which lost 0 bases and 0 bases, there was a span of 6 bases. CDR3 length: 15 residues. Germline lookup yields CDR1 MGHRA and CDR2 YSYEKL. The DNA of the CDR3 is TGCGCCAGCAGCCAAGACGAGGATAGCAATCAGCCCCAGCATTTT. It is translated as CASSQDEDSNQPQHF.

At least ten counts were recorded for this clonotype. The chain employs TRBV6-1 and TRBJ1-6; TRBD1 is a possible D gene (6 bases). V was pared by 7 bases and J by 11 bases, with 24 bases between. CDR3 size: 16 residues. The germline V gene encodes CDR1 MNHNS and CDR2 SASEGT. This CDR3 reads CASKPSISDSRAPLHF. CDR3 DNA sequence: TGTGCCAGCAAACCGTCTATTTCGGACAGTCGAGCACCCCTCCACTTT.

This clonotype was detected a few times. The chain carries TRBV28 and TRBJ1-2, with a tentative D call TRBD1 (6 bases). Germline CDR1 and CDR2: MDHEN and SYDVKM. Trimming removed 6 bases from V and 7 bases from J, with 27 bases in between. The CDR3 totals 17 residues. The CDR3 loop reads CASSPGPGGGRRSGYTF. CDR3 coding DNA: TGTGCCAGCAGCCCGGGGCCCGGAGGGGGAAGAAGGAGTGGCTACACCTTC.

This clonotype was recorded at least ten times. This chain connects TRBV6-5 to TRBJ2-7; D not resolved. Trimming took 0 bases from V and 4 from J, leaving 13 bases between them. CDR1 is MNHEY and CDR2 is SVGAGI in the germline V gene. There are 15 residues in the CDR3. This CDR3 reads CASSYSKARWYEQYF. The DNA of the CDR3 is TGTGCCAGCAGTTACTCGAAAGCACGGTGGTACGAGCAGTACTTC.

This clonotype was observed many times. This chain links TRBV6-5 with TRBJ1-3; D is possibly TRBD1 (5 bases). The CDR3 is 14 residues long. Between the trimmed V and J ends, which lost 7 bases and 0 bases, there was a span of 10 bases. The V gene's germline CDR1 is MNHEY and CDR2 SVGAGI. This CDR3 reads CASKRGVSGNTIYF. The CDR3 region has the DNA TGTGCCAGCAAAAGGGGAGTCTCTGGAAACACCATATATTTT.

This chain joins TRBV18 and TRBJ2-3; no clear D. The germline V gene encodes CDR1 KGHSH and CDR2 LQKENI. Trimming took off 0 bases at V and 6 bases at J, with 16 bases between the two ends. The CDR3 totals 16 residues. The CDR3 sequence: CASSPPSGERWDTQYF. CDR3 in DNA: TGTGCCAGCTCACCACCGTCTGGCGAGCGCTGGGATACGCAGTATTTT.

This clonotype was picked up a small number of times. The CDR3 protein is CASSDGTASNQPQHF. The CDR3 region has the DNA TGTGCCAGCAGTGATGGGACAGCTAGCAATCAGCCCCAGCATTTT. The rearrangement joins TRBV28 to TRBJ1-5, with 7 bases fitting TRBD1. The CDR3 length is 15 residues. V shed 5 bases, J shed 0 bases, and the junction held 4 bases outside the gene matches. CDR1 and CDR2 from the germline V gene are MDHEN and SYDVKM.

As for this clonotype: A much larger clone lies a single base off, so this may be a read error. This CDR3 is missing its conserved last phenylalanine or tryptophan, likely due to a read error. The chain has TRBV30 and TRBJ2-2, with D uncertain. Germline assignment: CDR1 GTSNPN and CDR2 SVGIG (reference sequence). The CDR3 is 11 amino acids. Trimming shortened V by 6 bases and J by 3 bases, and 5 bases separated the two germline ends. CDR3: CACIDTGELFS. The CDR3, as DNA: TGTGCCTGTATAGACACCGGGGAGCTGTTTTCT.

As regards this clonotype: A read error may explain this, as a much larger clone is one base away. The chain couples TRBV6-5 to TRBJ2-5; the match to TRBD1 covers 8 bases. Per germline, CDR1 MNHEY and CDR2 SVGAGI. Trimming at V came to 4 bases and at J to 7 bases, leaving 8 bases not matched to a gene. The CDR3 has 14 residues. Here the CDR3 reads CASSSGGGVGTQYF. CDR3 DNA: TGTGCCAGCAGTTCAGGGGGCGGGGTAGGGACCCAGTACTTC.

A remark on this clonotype: A much larger clone sits a single nucleotide away, making a read error possible. V gene TRBV29-1 combines with J gene TRBJ2-7, with D maybe TRBD1 (5 bases). The CDR3 covers 13 residues. V lost 1 base to trimming and J lost 4 bases, with 11 bases between them. Germline CDR1 is SQVTM and CDR2 is ANQGSEA. The CDR3 protein is CSVEGQGRYEQYF. CDR3 sequence (DNA): TGCAGCGTTGAAGGGCAGGGAAGATACGAGCAGTACTTC.

The rearrangement joins TRBV30 to TRBJ1-1; D possibly corresponds to TRBD1 (5 bases). Trimming took off 2 bases at V and 1 base at J, with 8 bases between the two ends. This CDR3 region has 13 residues. The germline CDR1 and CDR2 sequences are GTSNPN and SVGIG (reference sequence). CDR3 amino acids: CAWSRGANTEAFF. The CDR3 bases are TGTGCCTGGAGTAGGGGTGCGAACACTGAAGCTTTCTTT.

The rearrangement links TRBV18 to TRBJ2-5; D gene ambiguous. Germline V gene data show CDR1 as KGHSH and CDR2 as LQKENI. V dropped 3 bases and J dropped 5 bases, with 7 bases sitting between them. The CDR3 sequence is 12 residues long. The chain's CDR3 is CASSPGSETQYF. CDR3 bases: TGTGCCAGCTCACCGGGCTCGGAGACCCAGTACTTC.

This clonotype was counted many times. The gene calls are TRBV27 and TRBJ2-1, with D uncertain. The germline gives CDR1 MNHEY, CDR2 SMNVEV (reference sequence). The CDR3 is 15 amino acids. The V end lost 8 bases, the J end lost 0 bases, and 14 bases lay between the germline ends. The CDR3 sequence is CASPPTDSSYNEQFF. Written as DNA, the CDR3 is TGTGCCAGCCCCCCCACGGATAGCTCCTACAATGAGCAGTTCTTC.

This clonotype was found a few times. This chain links TRBV6-2 or TRBV6-3 with TRBJ2-2; 9 positions agree with TRBD1. This CDR3 comprises 15 residues. The germline V gene encodes CDR1 MNHEY and CDR2 SVGEGT. After removal of 6 bases from V and 4 bases from J, the junction contained 6 bases not matched to a gene. The CDR3 bases are TGTGCCAGCAGCTCCCGGACAGGGGTCACCGGGGAGCTGTTTTTT. This sequence encodes CASSSRTGVTGELFF.

In this sample, this clonotype turned up many times. The V and J genes are TRBV9 and TRBJ2-5; D gene uncertain. The CDR3 consists of 13 residues. Germline values: CDR1 SGDLS, CDR2 YYNGEE. V was trimmed by 0 bases and J by 1 base, leaving 4 bases between them. The CDR3 DNA is TGTGCCAGCAGCGTAGAAGCCCAAGAGACCCAGTACTTC. Translating it yields CASSVEAQETQYF. Full variable domain (missing parts from reference TRBV9 and TRBJ2-5): DSGVTQTPKHLITATGQRVTLRCSPRSGDLSVYWYQQSLDQGLQFLIQYYNGEERAKGNILERFSAQQFPDLHSELNLSSLELGDSALYFCASSVEAQETQYFGPGTRLLVL.

In its sample, this clonotype was seen many times. This sequence joins TRBV28 and TRBJ2-3; D gene unclear. V was shortened by 8 bases and J by 1 base, with 10 bases between the two germline ends. This CDR3 is 13 amino acids long. CDR1 and CDR2 from the germline V gene are MDHEN and SYDVKM. The CDR3 nucleotides are TGTGCCAGCCTGGGCAGACGCACAGATACGCAGTATTTT. It yields the protein CASLGRRTDTQYF.